Following are 25 T cell receptor beta chains from one sample sequenced in a study of T cell responses to AZD1222 COVID-19 vaccine. Here immunoSEQ multiplex PCR was the method, and the copy in TCRdb shows in-frame clones only, minus some. Of about 190,000 clones listed, approximately 91% are singletons. Sequencing was performed on peripheral blood, taken on day 0 of AZD1222 vaccination. All receptors derive from an adult in good health.

The rearrangement joins TRBV28 to TRBJ1-2; D gene uncertain. The CDR3 extends over 12 amino acids. Germline CDR1 MDHEN, CDR2 SYDVKM. Trimming took off 4 bases at V and 6 bases at J, with 9 bases between the two ends. CDR3 loop: CASSSSKDGYTF. The CDR3 nucleotides are TGTGCCAGCAGTTCCAGTAAGGATGGCTACACCTTC.

This chain uses TRBV3-1 (or the pseudogene TRBV3-2) with TRBJ1-4; 10 bases line up with TRBD1. This CDR3 comprises 14 residues. Germline V gene data show CDR1 as LGHDT and CDR2 as YNNKEL (reference sequence). Trimming removed 2 bases from V and 10 bases from J; junction bases left unmatched: 4. The CDR3 reads CASSQKTGGAKLFF. CDR3 bases: TGTGCCAGCAGCCAAAAGACAGGGGGCGCAAAACTGTTTTTT.

The gene calls are TRBV12-3 or TRBV12-4 and TRBJ1-4, with 7 bases lining up with TRBD1. This CDR3 has 13 amino acids. V lost 7 bases, J lost 7 bases, and 6 bases stayed unmatched. The CDR3 is CASTLGQIEKLFF. CDR3 sequence (DNA): TGTGCCAGCACTCTGGGACAGATTGAAAAACTGTTTTTT.

This clone was seen once. This sequence joins TRBV7-2 and TRBJ1-4; D unresolved. Germline V gene sequence: CDR1 SGHTA, CDR2 FQGNSA. This CDR3 spans 15 amino acids. V was trimmed by 1 base and J by 8 bases, leaving 14 bases between them. CDR3 loop: CASSLVILGNEKLFF. CDR3 coding DNA: TGTGCCAGCAGCTTAGTAATCCTGGGAAACGAAAAACTGTTTTTT.

The chain has TRBV9 and TRBJ2-1, with D perhaps being TRBD1 or TRBD2 (5 bases each). Germline V gene sequence: CDR1 SGDLS, CDR2 YYNGEE. This CDR3 is 12 amino acids long. V was shortened by 4 bases and J by 5 bases, with 7 bases between the two germline ends. CDR3 coding DNA: TGTGCCAGCAGCCGGGGCGACAATGAGCAGTTCTTC. This sequence encodes CASSRGDNEQFF.

Ten or more counts support this clone. The chain joins TRBV4-3 to TRBJ2-7; the D gene is possibly TRBD2 (6 bases). Germline V gives CDR1 LGHNA, CDR2 YSLEER. V lost 0 bases, J lost 3 bases, and 15 bases lay in between. The CDR3 is made up of 16 amino acids. CDR3 region: CASSQDFGSGGYEQYF. Written as DNA, the CDR3 is TGCGCCAGCAGCCAAGATTTTGGGTCCGGGGGCTACGAGCAGTACTTC.

V is TRBV7-3 and J is TRBJ2-6; D perhaps matches TRBD2 (5 bases). Germline CDR1 is SGHTA and CDR2 is FQGTGA. The CDR3 extends over 16 amino acids. V was trimmed by 5 bases and J by 3 bases, leaving 14 bases between them. DNA of the CDR3: TGTGCCAGCAGCCCCCCTACTAGACTTGGGGCCAACGTCCTGACTTTC. Its translation is CASSPPTRLGANVLTF.

The genes are TRBV18 and TRBJ1-1; D is possibly TRBD1 (6 bases). CDR3 length equals 18 residues. Germline CDR1 is KGHSH and CDR2 is LQKENI. V lost 4 bases and J lost 4, with 25 bases in between. The CDR3 reads CASSRTPSQGFKGTEAFF. The DNA of the CDR3 is TGTGCCAGCTCACGAACTCCGTCACAGGGTTTTAAGGGCACTGAAGCTTTCTTT.

The chain combines TRBV19 with TRBJ2-7; unclear D gene. Trimming took 8 bases from V and 7 from J, leaving 30 bases between them. The germline V gene has CDR1 LNHDA and CDR2 SQIVND (reference sequence). CDR3 size: 17 residues. The CDR3 loop reads CASSPLGVGPQPGEQYF. CDR3 sequence (DNA): TGTGCCAGTTCCCCTCTTGGTGTTGGCCCCCAACCTGGGGAGCAGTACTTC.

The V call is TRBV2, the J call TRBJ2-5; no firm D call. This CDR3 has 17 amino acids. CDR1 and CDR2 from the germline V gene are SNHLY and FYNNEI. Trimming removed 7 bases from V and 2 bases from J, with 23 bases in between. The CDR3 loop is CASISPNDGRLQETQYF. For the CDR3, the DNA is TGTGCCAGCATATCCCCGAACGATGGACGGTTACAAGAGACCCAGTACTTC.

This clone was detected only once. The chain joins TRBV28 to TRBJ2-1; a possible D gene is TRBD1 (6 bases). The germline CDR1 and CDR2 sequences are MDHEN and SYDVKM. The CDR3 has 15 amino acids. Deletions cut 4 bases from V and 10 bases from J, with 20 bases between. For the CDR3, the DNA is TGTGCCAGCAGTTCTTTATTGAACAGGGTCGAGGAGCAGTTCTTC. This encodes CASSSLLNRVEEQFF.

Remarks on this clone: The junction departs from germline at one end; a sequencing error may be responsible. The DNA for the CDR3 is TGTGCCAGCAGGACAGGGGGGACTCTATCCTTC. This sequence encodes CASRTGGTLSF. J is TRBJ1-2 and V is TRBV27; 9 bases are shared with TRBD1. The CDR3 runs 11 residues. Per the germline V gene, CDR1 is MNHEY and CDR2 is SMNVEV (reference sequence).

A note on this clone: Other nucleotide sequences in the sample specify the same CDR3. The chain employs TRBV11-2 and TRBJ2-7; D not resolved. The germline V and J ends were trimmed by 2 bases and 3 bases, with 5 bases remaining between them. CDR1 SGHAT and CDR2 FQNNGV come from the germline V gene. The CDR3 has 12 amino acids. CDR3 sequence: CASSLTYYEQYF. The CDR3 DNA sequence: TGTGCCAGCAGCTTAACCTACTACGAGCAGTACTTC. Looking up the rest from reference TRBV11-2 and TRBJ2-7 gives the full variable domain: EAGVAQSPRYKIIEKRQSVAFWCNPISGHATLYWYQQILGQGPKLLIQFQNNGVVDDSQLPKDRFSAERLKGVDSTLKIQPAKLEDSAVYLCASSLTYYEQYFGPGTRLTVT.

This sequence joins TRBV10-3 and TRBJ2-1, with TRBD1 matching 8 bases. The germline gives CDR1 ENHRY, CDR2 SYGVKD. Trimming at V came to 4 bases and at J to 5 bases, leaving 7 bases not matched to a gene. The CDR3 is 15 amino acids. CDR3 protein: CAISVSGGGDNEQFF. In DNA, the CDR3 is TGTGCCATCAGTGTTTCAGGGGGCGGGGACAATGAGCAGTTCTTC.

V is TRBV25-1 and J is TRBJ2-5; D ambiguous. The CDR3 contains 15 residues. V was trimmed by 6 bases and J by 5 bases, leaving 19 bases between them. Germline loops: CDR1 MGHDK, CDR2 SYGVNS. The CDR3 loop reads CASSVVNQYWETQYF. In nucleotides, the CDR3 is TGTGCCAGCAGCGTAGTAAACCAATACTGGGAGACCCAGTACTTC. Drawing the rest from reference TRBV25-1 and TRBJ2-5, the complete variable domain is EADIYQTPRYLVIGTGKKITLECSQTMGHDKMYWYQQDPGMELHLIHYSYGVNSTEKGDLSSESTVSRIRTEHFPLTLESARPSHTSQYLCASSVVNQYWETQYFGPGTRLLVL.

The chain links TRBV5-1 to TRBJ1-1; 7 bases match TRBD1. Germline V gene data show CDR1 as SGHRS and CDR2 as YFSETQ. The V and J ends lost 4 bases and 1 base, in that order; junction bases with no gene match: 7. This CDR3 is built from 15 residues. The CDR3 protein is CASSDRGTANTEAFF. In nucleotides, the CDR3 is TGCGCCAGCAGCGACCGAGGGACAGCGAACACTGAAGCTTTCTTT.

This chain uses TRBV3-1 (or the pseudogene TRBV3-2) with TRBJ1-5; no reliable D call. From germline, CDR1 is LGHDT and CDR2 YNNKEL (reference sequence). V lost 3 bases, J lost 6 bases, and 12 bases lay in between. The CDR3 has 14 amino acids. CDR3: CASSQDERGQPQHF. The CDR3 bases are TGTGCCAGCAGCCAGGACGAGCGGGGTCAGCCCCAGCATTTT.

This clone was detected once. The chain has TRBV12-5 and TRBJ1-1, with D perhaps TRBD1 (6 bases). This CDR3 region has 13 residues. In germline, CDR1 is LGHNT, CDR2 FRNRAP. Trimming removed 6 bases from V and 6 bases from J, with 14 bases in between. The CDR3 region is CASGPAGEAEAFF. As DNA, the CDR3 is TGTGCTAGTGGCCCGGCAGGGGAGGCTGAAGCTTTCTTT.

The CDR3 coding sequence is TGTGCCATCAGTGTTCCTAACAATGAGCAGTTCTTC. Residues: CAISVPNNEQFF. The genes are TRBV10-3 and TRBJ2-1; unclear D gene. The V gene's germline CDR1 is ENHRY and CDR2 SYGVKD. There are 12 residues in the CDR3. V gave up 4 bases and J gave up 5 bases, with 6 bases separating them.

The gene calls are TRBV5-5 and TRBJ1-6; TRBD1 might be the D (6 bases). The germline V gene has CDR1 SGHKS and CDR2 YYEKEE (reference sequence). CDR3 length: 17 residues. The V and J ends lost 4 bases and 0 bases respectively, with 14 bases between them. The CDR3 region has the DNA TGTGCCAGCAGCCCACTACAGGGTAGCTCCTATAATTCACCCCTCCACTTT. Protein sequence: CASSPLQGSSYNSPLHF.

The gene calls are TRBV27 and TRBJ1-2; D is unclear. Germline CDR1 and CDR2: MNHEY and SMNVEV (reference sequence). Trimming removed 7 bases at V and 7 bases at J, with 16 bases between. The CDR3 runs 13 residues. The CDR3 DNA is TGTGCCAGCAAATCGCAGGCTTACGGTGGCTACACCTTC. Its protein product is CASKSQAYGGYTF.

The chain is built from TRBV19 and TRBJ2-1, with no clear D. CDR1 LNHDA and CDR2 SQIVND come from the germline V gene (reference sequence). The V end lost 4 bases, the J end lost 1 base, and 5 bases lay between the germline ends. The CDR3 is 13 amino acids. CDR3 sequence (DNA): TGTGCCAGTAGTAGGGGATCCTACAATGAGCAGTTCTTC. Protein product: CASSRGSYNEQFF.

As DNA, the CDR3 is TGTGCCAGCAGCATCTGGGGGCGCGTTGAAGGGAACACTGAAGCTTTCTTT. Protein product: CASSIWGRVEGNTEAFF. The chain recombines TRBV3-1 (or the pseudogene TRBV3-2) with TRBJ1-1; a possible D gene is TRBD1 (6 bases). The CDR3 totals 17 residues. The V end was cut by 5 bases, the J end by 1 base, with 20 bases between. In germline, CDR1 is LGHDT, CDR2 YNNKEL (reference sequence).

This clone was seen a single time. This chain's CDR3 is CASGLVGGTPDTQYF. The CDR3 DNA follows: TGTGCTAGTGGTTTGGTCGGCGGGACGCCGGATACGCAGTATTTT. This chain joins TRBV12-5 and TRBJ2-3; possible D gene TRBD2, 6 bases. The CDR3 is made up of 15 amino acids. Trimming shortened V by 0 bases and J by 6 bases, and 13 bases separated the two germline ends. Germline values: CDR1 LGHNT, CDR2 FRNRAP.

This clone was found once. This rearrangement joins TRBV9 to TRBJ2-2; D is unresolved. Deletions cut 0 bases from V and 6 bases from J, with 6 bases between. CDR3 length: 13 amino acids. In germline, CDR1 is SGDLS, CDR2 YYNGEE. The CDR3 protein is CASSVGEPGELFF. For the CDR3, the DNA is TGTGCCAGCAGCGTAGGGGAACCCGGGGAGCTGTTTTTT. The full variable domain, with the rest looked up from reference TRBV9 and TRBJ2-2, is DSGVTQTPKHLITATGQRVTLRCSPRSGDLSVYWYQQSLDQGLQFLIQYYNGEERAKGNILERFSAQQFPDLHSELNLSSLELGDSALYFCASSVGEPGELFFGEGSRLTVL.